These 25 T cell receptor beta chains were all obtained from the same sample, sequenced in a study of T-cell reconstitution after alpha-beta-depleted transplantation in children. TCRbeta library preparation incorporated unique molecular identifiers. TCRdb reprocessed the PCR reads with MiXCR, giving one entry per CDR3 protein. The table lists 450,000 to 700,000 distinct CDR3 sequences, over 25% of them singletons, with under 45% in the top ten. Sequencing used PBMCs, obtained before TCRalphabeta/CD19-depleted stem cell transplant. All receptors come from a boy in the first two years of life with Wiskott-Aldrich syndrome, due to receive a stem cell transplant.

The chain is built from TRBV20-1 and TRBJ2-3; 14 nucleotides match TRBD2. Trimming took 6 bases from V and 3 from J; bases not matched to a gene: 5. The CDR3 contains 15 residues. Germline V CDR1 and CDR2: DFQATT, SNEGSKA (reference sequence). The CDR3 coding sequence is TGCAGTGCGCGGGGACTAGCGGGAGTAACAGATACGCAGTATTTT. Protein sequence: CSARGLAGVTDTQYF.

The chain has TRBV20-1 and TRBJ1-3; no reliable D call. The CDR3 spans 13 residues. Germline CDR1 DFQATT, CDR2 SNEGSKA (reference sequence). Trimming shortened V by 3 bases and J by 0 bases, and 6 bases separated the two germline ends. The CDR3 DNA reads as TGCAGTGCTAGTCTCCTCTCTGGAAACACCATATATTTT. Translated, it gives CSASLLSGNTIYF.

The CDR3 is CASSSDNLSGANVLTF. In DNA form, the CDR3 reads TGCGCCAGCAGCTCGGACAACCTCTCTGGGGCCAACGTCCTGACTTTC. This chain links TRBV5-1 with TRBJ2-6; perhaps TRBD1 as D (5 bases). The V gene's germline CDR1 is SGHRS and CDR2 YFSETQ. The V end lost 3 bases, the J end lost 0 bases, and 10 bases lay between the germline ends. This CDR3 has 16 residues.

This clonotype was detected only a few times. The chain uses TRBV20-1 and TRBJ2-4, with unresolved D. From germline, CDR1 is DFQATT and CDR2 SNEGSKA (reference sequence). The CDR3 has 16 amino acids. The ends were cut back, 4 bases at V and 9 bases at J, with 25 bases in the middle. CDR3 sequence reads: CSATASVLFGFGIQYF. CDR3 coding DNA: TGCAGTGCTACGGCCAGTGTTTTGTTCGGTTTCGGCATTCAGTACTTC.

V usage is TRBV9 and J usage is TRBJ2-1; 12 nucleotides agree with TRBD2. Germline values: CDR1 SGDLS, CDR2 YYNGEE. The CDR3 is 14 amino acids. The V segment lost 5 bases and the J segment 9 bases; nucleotides outside the gene matches: 6. CDR3 nucleotide sequence: TGTGCCAGCAGGGCTAGCGGGAGGGCTGGTGAGCAGTTCTTC. Translated: CASRASGRAGEQFF.

This clonotype was recorded many times. V gene TRBV7-3 combines with J gene TRBJ2-1, with D unclear. The CDR3 runs to 15 residues. Germline V gene lookup returns CDR1 SGHTA and CDR2 FQGTGA. The V and J ends lost 0 bases and 0 bases respectively, with 6 bases between them. CDR3 sequence: CASSLTGNSYNEQFF. The CDR3 region has the DNA TGTGCCAGCAGCTTAACAGGGAACTCCTACAATGAGCAGTTCTTC.

The gene calls are TRBV2 and TRBJ2-3, with 7 bases fitting TRBD1. V was clipped by 6 bases and J by 3 bases; unmatched bases: 9. Per germline, CDR1 SNHLY and CDR2 FYNNEI. This CDR3 region has 15 residues. CDR3 amino acids: CASSPEQGRTDTQYF. CDR3 sequence (DNA): TGTGCCAGCAGCCCCGAACAGGGGCGAACAGATACGCAGTATTTT.

This clonotype was picked up a small number of times. The CDR3 region has the DNA TGTGCCAGCAGTTCCCTGCTGGGGCGGGGGCGCACAGATACGCAGTATTTT. It codes for CASSSLLGRGRTDTQYF. This chain links TRBV28 with TRBJ2-3, with D possibly being TRBD2 (7 bases). Germline CDR1 is MDHEN and CDR2 is SYDVKM. The V end was cut by 4 bases, the J end by 1 base, with 18 bases between. The CDR3 runs to 17 residues.

This clonotype was counted between two and nine times. The chain carries TRBV6-1 and TRBJ2-1, with 7 positions matching TRBD2. With V trimmed by 7 bases and J by 6 bases, 9 bases remained unmatched. The CDR3 runs 14 residues. Germline-derived CDR1 and CDR2 are MNHNS and SASEGT. The CDR3 spells CASNVAGEGNEQFF. As DNA, the CDR3 is TGTGCCAGCAACGTTGCGGGAGAAGGCAATGAGCAGTTCTTC.

The rearrangement links TRBV28 to TRBJ2-5; TRBD2 agrees at 7 bases. V was clipped by 7 bases and J by 2 bases; unmatched bases: 10. CDR1 and CDR2 (germline): MDHEN, SYDVKM. The length of the CDR3 is 15 residues. CDR3 coding DNA: TGTGCCAGCAACCCTGTGGGGAGGGAACAAGAGACCCAGTACTTC. It encodes CASNPVGREQETQYF. Supplemented by reference TRBV28 and TRBJ2-5, the full variable domain reads DVKVTQSSRYLVKRTGEKVFLECVQDMDHENMFWYRQDPGLGLRLIYFSYDVKMKEKGDIPEGYSVSREKKERFSLILESASTNQTSMYLCASNPVGREQETQYFGPGTRLLVL.

The chain recombines TRBV5-1 with TRBJ1-5, with a possible D match to TRBD1 (6 bases). Germline V gives CDR1 SGHRS, CDR2 YFSETQ. Trimming left V 0 bases short and J 9 bases short, with 16 bases between. The CDR3 spans 15 residues. The CDR3 nucleotides are TGCGCCAGCAGCTTGGGGACAGACCTCTCGGGGCCCCAGCATTTT. This translates into CASSLGTDLSGPQHF.

This clonotype was observed many times. The V and J genes are TRBV9 and TRBJ2-2; no definite D call. Germline V gives CDR1 SGDLS, CDR2 YYNGEE. This CDR3 contains 12 residues. The V and J ends lost 0 bases and 6 bases respectively, with 3 bases between them. In DNA form, the CDR3 reads TGTGCCAGCAGCGTAGGTCCCGGGGAGCTGTTTTTT. Translated: CASSVGPGELFF.

This clonotype occurred a few times. The V and J genes are TRBV12-3 or TRBV12-4 and TRBJ2-2, with 12 bases fitting TRBD2. This CDR3 has 17 residues. V was pared by 5 bases and J by 6 bases, with 10 bases of the junction left unmatched. In nucleotides, the CDR3 is TGTGCCAGCAGTCCTCTCACTAGCGGGAGGATAGCCGGGGAGCTGTTTTTT. Its protein is CASSPLTSGRIAGELFF.

This clonotype was seen a few times. The rearrangement joins TRBV12-3 or TRBV12-4 to TRBJ2-1; a weak D match, TRBD2 (5 bases). The CDR3 is made up of 16 amino acids. V gave up 1 base and J gave up 2 bases, with 12 bases separating them. In DNA, the CDR3 is TGTGCCAGCAGTTTAGTACCGGGGAGACCCTACAATGAGCAGTTCTTC. The encoded protein is CASSLVPGRPYNEQFF.

The chain has TRBV5-1 and TRBJ1-1; 7 bases line up with TRBD1. Germline assignment: CDR1 SGHRS and CDR2 YFSETQ. The V segment lost 0 bases and the J segment 4 bases; nucleotides outside the gene matches: 3. The CDR3 extends over 14 amino acids. CDR3 coding DNA: TGCGCCAGCAGCTTGGACAGGGGCACCACTGAAGCTTTCTTT. The encoded protein is CASSLDRGTTEAFF.

The V gene is TRBV20-1, the J gene TRBJ2-3; D assignment may be TRBD1 or TRBD2 (5 bases each). The length of the CDR3 is 15 residues. CDR1 and CDR2 (germline): DFQATT, SNEGSKA (reference sequence). Trimming removed 4 bases at V and 1 base at J, with 15 bases between. In DNA form, the CDR3 reads TGCAGTGCTAAATCAGGGTACGGGGGCACAGATACGCAGTATTTT. Translated, it gives CSAKSGYGGTDTQYF.

The J gene is TRBJ2-6, the V gene TRBV12-3 or TRBV12-4, with a tentative D call TRBD2 (6 bases). The CDR3 has 16 residues. Trimming removed 3 bases from V and 2 bases from J, with 11 bases in between. DNA for the CDR3: TGTGCCAGCAGTTTCCTGGCGGGAACTGGGGCCAACGTCCTGACTTTC. The encoded protein is CASSFLAGTGANVLTF.

This clonotype was seen more than once but under ten times. The chain couples TRBV3-1 to TRBJ2-1; D remains unclear. The CDR3 loop spans 11 amino acids. V lost 3 bases, J lost 9 bases, and 6 bases lay in between. CDR1 is LGHDT and CDR2 is YNNKEL in the germline V gene (reference sequence). The CDR3 loop reads CASSQGGEQFF. The DNA for the CDR3 is TGTGCCAGCAGCCAGGGCGGTGAGCAGTTCTTC.

The chain employs TRBV24-1 and TRBJ1-5; unclear D gene. V lost 5 bases, J lost 5 bases, and 9 bases lay in between. The CDR3 is 13 residues long. Germline V lookup: CDR1 KGHDR, CDR2 SFDVKD. The CDR3 spells CATSGTGDQPQHF. The CDR3 DNA reads as TGTGCCACCAGTGGTACCGGGGATCAGCCCCAGCATTTT.

This sequence joins TRBV29-1 and TRBJ1-1; D is ambiguous. The CDR3 is 14 amino acids. The ends were cut back, 4 bases at V and 13 bases at J, with 25 bases in the middle. Germline CDR1 SQVTM, CDR2 ANQGSEA. CDR3 sequence: CSVVAAPDTLKLFF. CDR3 nucleotides: TGCAGCGTTGTAGCGGCCCCCGACACTCTGAAGCTTTTCTTT. The variable domain in full, with the rest retrieved from reference TRBV29-1 and TRBJ1-1, is SAVISQKPSRDICQRGTSLTIQCQVDSQVTMMFWYRQQPGQSLTLIATANQGSEATYESGFVIDKFPISRPNLTFSTLTVSNMSPEDSSIYLCSVVAAPDTLKLFFGQGTRLTVV.

The rearrangement links TRBV20-1 to TRBJ1-1; TRBD1 matches at 11 bases. The trim removed 0 bases at V and 10 bases at J, leaving 4 bases unmatched. Looked up from germline, CDR1 is DFQATT and CDR2 is SNEGSKA (reference sequence). This CDR3 region has 13 residues. CDR3 in amino acids: CSARDGGTGGAFF. The CDR3 DNA reads TGCAGTGCTAGAGATGGGGGGACAGGGGGAGCTTTCTTT.

This clonotype was observed a few times. This chain connects TRBV5-1 to TRBJ1-5, with D perhaps matching TRBD1 (5 bases). From germline, CDR1 is SGHRS and CDR2 YFSETQ. CDR3 length equals 15 residues. Trimming took off 0 bases at V and 3 bases at J, with 10 bases between the two ends. The chain's CDR3 is CASSLAGTANQPQHF. DNA for the CDR3: TGCGCCAGCAGCTTGGCCGGGACCGCCAATCAGCCCCAGCATTTT. Full variable domain (missing parts from reference TRBV5-1 and TRBJ1-5): KAGVTQTPRYLIKTRGQQVTLSCSPISGHRSVSWYQQTPGQGLQFLFEYFSETQRNKGNFPGRFSGRQFSNSRSEMNVSTLELGDSALYLCASSLAGTANQPQHFGDGTRLSIL.

The gene calls are TRBV5-1 and TRBJ1-3; D is unresolved. Germline CDR1 and CDR2: SGHRS and YFSETQ. The CDR3 sequence is 15 residues long. V shed 2 bases and J shed 2 bases, with 11 bases lying between them. In nucleotides, the CDR3 is TGCGCCAGCAGCTTTGGAAGGGAGGCTGGAAACACCATATATTTT. As protein: CASSFGREAGNTIYF.

This clonotype turned up a few times. J is TRBJ2-7 and V is TRBV7-2; the D is unclear. CDR3 length equals 13 residues. Germline V lookup: CDR1 SGHTA, CDR2 FQGNSA. The ends were cut back, 5 bases at V and 4 bases at J, with 12 bases in the middle. The CDR3 here is CASSLENEYEQYF. The CDR3 DNA reads as TGTGCCAGCAGCCTTGAAAACGAGTACGAGCAGTACTTC.

This clonotype was seen more than once but under ten times. This rearrangement joins TRBV15 to TRBJ1-5; D remains unclear. Between the trimmed V and J ends, which lost 1 base and 6 bases, there was a span of 10 bases. CDR3 length: 14 amino acids. Germline V gives CDR1 LNHNV, CDR2 YYDKDF (reference sequence). Here the CDR3 DNA reads TGTGCCACCAGCAGAGGTGATTGGGGTCAGCCCCAGCATTTT. Protein: CATSRGDWGQPQHF.